The rows below give T cell receptor beta chains drawn from one sample of a study of CD4+ T cells in melanoma. Method: immunoSEQ multiplex PCR; TCRdb's copy keeps in-frame clones and lacks some. The data show about 10,000 clones, with approximately 70% seen just once and approximately 13% held by the top ten. Material: cells from a culture (not recorded whether cultured in vitro). These receptor sequences come from a human donor with melanoma. Both conserved end residues are part of each CDR3.

CDR3 protein	V gene	J gene
CASSPYDSGDTEAFF	TRBV18	TRBJ1-1
CASSDAGRGTDTQYF	TRBV6-1	TRBJ2-3
CASSYWGDSPLHF	TRBV6-6	TRBJ1-6
CASSLEGGSDTQYF	TRBV7-8	TRBJ2-3
CASSEPGLGTDTQYF	TRBV6-1	TRBJ2-3
CAWSKGIAEAFF	TRBV30	TRBJ1-1
CSALRVREQYF	TRBV20-1	TRBJ2-7
CASSLNPSVPGELFF	TRBV5-5	TRBJ2-2
CASSQAETGAAFF	TRBV4-2	TRBJ1-1
CASSDRDRNTIYF	TRBV9	TRBJ1-3
CAWSRKSYEQYF	TRBV30	TRBJ2-7
CASSQFTGIGTDTQYF	TRBV4-1	TRBJ2-3
CASSLGASGDLRANYGYTF	TRBV5-1	TRBJ1-2
CASGLLQDRIYF	TRBV12-5	TRBJ1-3
CASSLNIGYNNEQFF	TRBV11-2	TRBJ2-1
CAISPRSPQGYGYTF	TRBV10-3	TRBJ1-2
CASSLGSGGTGELFF	TRBV7-8	TRBJ2-2
CASSGPTRDGPRAFF	TRBV19	TRBJ1-1
CASSSQPTLAKNIQYF	TRBV5-8	TRBJ2-4
CASSFTGQETQYF	TRBV11-2	TRBJ2-5
CSVAGQPNTEAFF	TRBV29-1	TRBJ1-1
CASSSRGGDYNEQFF	TRBV5-1	TRBJ2-1
CALHSDTSYNSPLHF	TRBV10-3	TRBJ1-6
CASSLFFWDRTYEQYF	TRBV5-5	TRBJ2-7
CASSEASGGFSYEQYF	TRBV6-1	TRBJ2-7
CASSPLAGHLNYGYTF	TRBV14	TRBJ1-2
CAGGRSQNIQYF	TRBV6-5	TRBJ2-4
CASSLVTGWGYTF	TRBV7-9	TRBJ1-2
CASSVQAAGSPYEQYF	TRBV5-1	TRBJ2-7